One sample yielded the 25 T cell receptor beta chains listed below, sequenced in a study of blood T cell repertoires in COVID-19. Using immunoSEQ multiplex PCR, the repertoire was profiled, and TCRdb retains in-frame clones only, with some absent. The sample gives about 270,000 clones, more than 85% of which show up once; roughly 2.7% is in the top ten. Material for sequencing was peripheral blood. Every receptor here comes from a young adult with COVID-19, enrolled during active disease.

Remarks on this clone: Mismatch with germline at one junction end may stem from a read error. This chain uses TRBV6-1 with TRBJ1-1; perhaps TRBD1 as D (5 bases). This CDR3 is 14 amino acids long. Germline-derived CDR1 and CDR2 are MNHNS and SASEGT. Written as DNA, the CDR3 is TGTGCCAGCAGTGATCGGCGGGGGAACGCTGAAGCTTTCTTT. Its translation: CASSDRRGNAEAFF.

This clone was seen a handful of times. The chain carries TRBV28 and TRBJ1-3, with a tentative D call TRBD1 (5 bases). Germline V CDR1 and CDR2: MDHEN, SYDVKM. V was pared by 3 bases and J by 3 bases, with 6 bases between. The CDR3 totals 13 residues. The CDR3 sequence is CASSFDSGNTIYF. CDR3 DNA sequence: TGTGCCAGCAGTTTCGACAGTGGAAACACCATATATTTT.

The chain uses TRBV27 and TRBJ1-2, with D unresolved. The CDR3 length is 14 residues. The V and J ends lost 5 bases and 1 base respectively, with 11 bases between them. Germline CDR1 and CDR2: MNHEY and SMNVEV (reference sequence). The CDR3 loop reads CASSRAEFNYGYTF. CDR3 DNA sequence: TGTGCCAGCAGTCGTGCGGAATTTAACTATGGCTACACCTTC.

This clone is a singleton in its sample. The V call is TRBV7-2, the J call TRBJ1-1; D is undetermined. Germline CDR1 reads SGHTA; CDR2 reads FQGNSA. Trimming stripped 4 bases from V and 0 bases from J, with 12 bases between. The CDR3 extends over 15 amino acids. The CDR3 sequence is CASSSSGVMNTEAFF. In DNA, the CDR3 is TGTGCCAGCAGCTCCTCCGGGGTGATGAACACTGAAGCTTTCTTT.

The chain carries TRBV20-1 and TRBJ1-5; D not certain. Germline CDR1 and CDR2: DFQATT and SNEGSKA (reference sequence). The CDR3 totals 12 residues. Trimming shortened V by 3 bases and J by 4 bases, and 7 bases separated the two germline ends. This chain's CDR3 is CSASSSNQPQHF. The CDR3 DNA sequence: TGCAGTGCTAGTTCTTCTAATCAGCCCCAGCATTTT.

This clone occurred once. The chain is built from TRBV9 and TRBJ1-2; D might be TRBD1 (6 bases). Germline CDR1 is SGDLS and CDR2 is YYNGEE. V lost 3 bases and J 4 bases, leaving 19 bases between the germline ends. There are 16 residues in the CDR3. The CDR3 coding sequence is TGTGCCAGCAGCGGAGCCCACAGGGATCGCAGCTATGGCTACACCTTC. Its protein is CASSGAHRDRSYGYTF.

J is TRBJ2-1 and V is TRBV7-9; the match to TRBD1 covers 7 bases. CDR1 is SEHNR and CDR2 is FQNEAQ in the germline V gene (reference sequence). The CDR3 length is 15 residues. V shed 5 bases and J 2 bases; nucleotides not matched to a gene: 6. The CDR3 here is CASSLYQGAYNEQFF. In DNA, the CDR3 is TGTGCCAGCAGCCTCTACCAGGGGGCCTACAATGAGCAGTTCTTC.

The rearrangement uses TRBV7-6 and TRBJ2-1; TRBD2 is a possible D gene (6 bases). V lost 4 bases and J 8 bases, leaving 18 bases between the germline ends. Germline V CDR1 and CDR2: SGHVS, FNYEAQ. This CDR3 has 15 amino acids. The CDR3: CASSSEVGSGYEQFF. CDR3 nucleotides: TGTGCCAGCAGCTCCGAAGTTGGTAGCGGCTATGAGCAGTTCTTC.

J is TRBJ2-2 and V is TRBV4-3; D gene uncertain. The CDR3 runs 17 residues. The germline V gene encodes CDR1 LGHNA and CDR2 YSLEER. Trimming pared 0 bases from V and 4 bases from J, leaving 15 bases between. CDR3 amino acids: CASSQDYAAASTGELFF. CDR3 bases: TGCGCCAGCAGCCAAGATTATGCGGCAGCCAGCACCGGGGAGCTGTTTTTT.

The chain combines TRBV6-5 with TRBJ2-7; 8 nucleotides line up with TRBD1. The CDR3 has 16 residues. The germline V gene has CDR1 MNHEY and CDR2 SVGAGI. The V gene end was trimmed by 0 bases and the J gene end by 4 bases; junction bases not matched to a gene: 8. CDR3 DNA: TGTGCCAGCAGTTACTCGGGACAGGTTATTCCTTACGAGCAGTACTTC. Amino acids: CASSYSGQVIPYEQYF.

This chain uses TRBV2 with TRBJ2-7; D is perhaps TRBD1 (6 bases). Germline assignment: CDR1 SNHLY and CDR2 FYNNEI. Between the trimmed V and J ends, which lost 3 bases and 5 bases, there was a span of 14 bases. The CDR3 is made up of 14 amino acids. CDR3: CASSESTGIDEQYF. The CDR3 nucleotides read TGTGCCAGCAGTGAGTCGACAGGAATCGACGAGCAGTACTTC.

The chain joins TRBV5-1 to TRBJ1-1, with a possible D match to TRBD1 (6 bases). Germline V gene data show CDR1 as SGHRS and CDR2 as YFSETQ. This CDR3 has 16 amino acids. Trimming left V 1 base short and J 0 bases short, with 13 bases between. CDR3 in DNA: TGCGCCAGCAGCTTGCCGGGAGGGGGGATGAACACTGAAGCTTTCTTT. Translated, it gives CASSLPGGGMNTEAFF.

The V and J genes are TRBV2 and TRBJ1-4; D gene unclear. The V and J ends lost 4 bases and 0 bases respectively, with 9 bases between them. Germline V gene lookup returns CDR1 SNHLY and CDR2 FYNNEI. CDR3 length: 15 amino acids. The CDR3 coding sequence is TGTGCCAGCAGTGTCGAGACATCAACTAATGAAAAACTGTTTTTT. As protein: CASSVETSTNEKLFF.

This clone was observed a handful of times. This rearrangement joins TRBV9 to TRBJ1-3, with TRBD1 matching over 7 bases. This CDR3 contains 16 residues. Germline V CDR1 and CDR2: SGDLS, YYNGEE. With V trimmed by 6 bases and J by 0 bases, 9 bases remained unmatched. Here the CDR3 reads CASTADSGGSGNTIYF. The CDR3 region has the DNA TGTGCCAGCACCGCCGACTCAGGGGGCTCTGGAAACACCATATATTTT.

V usage is TRBV4-1 and J usage is TRBJ2-5; the match to TRBD2 covers 16 bases. Trimming cost V 3 bases and J 0 bases; bases outside gene matches: 7. This CDR3 contains 19 residues. Germline V CDR1 and CDR2: MGHRA, YSYEKL. DNA for the CDR3: TGCGCCAGCAGCCACCCCGGGACTAGCGGGAGGGCCTACCAAGAGACCCAGTACTTC. Encoded protein: CASSHPGTSGRAYQETQYF.

The chain links TRBV29-1 to TRBJ1-1, with D maybe TRBD1 (5 bases). The CDR3 runs 15 residues. Germline CDR1 is SQVTM and CDR2 is ANQGSEA. The V end was cut by 3 bases, the J end by 1 base, with 15 bases between. The CDR3 bases are TGCAGCGTTGAGACCGACTCCAGGGAGAACACTGAAGCTTTCTTT. As protein: CSVETDSRENTEAFF.

This rearrangement joins TRBV7-9 to TRBJ2-5; D perhaps matches TRBD2 (5 bases). Trimming cost V 6 bases and J 2 bases, with 10 bases left between them. CDR3 size: 13 residues. Germline values: CDR1 SEHNR, CDR2 FQNEAQ (reference sequence). The CDR3 sequence is CASRTGEQETQYF. The CDR3 coding sequence is TGTGCCAGCAGGACCGGGGAGCAAGAGACCCAGTACTTC.

The CDR3 nucleotides read TGTGCCAGCAGCTCCGGACAGGGGTCGGGCTATGGCTACACCTTC. The encoded protein is CASSSGQGSGYGYTF. The V call is TRBV5-5, the J call TRBJ1-2; 9 bases are a match to TRBD1. The trim removed 3 bases at V and 4 bases at J, leaving 7 bases unmatched. The CDR3 extends over 15 amino acids. Germline V gene data show CDR1 as SGHKS and CDR2 as YYEKEE (reference sequence).

In nucleotides, the CDR3 is TGTGCCAGCGGACTAGGATACGAGCAGTACTTC. Residues: CASGLGYEQYF. The genes are TRBV2 and TRBJ2-7; 7 bases are shared with TRBD2. CDR3 length: 11 residues. The germline gives CDR1 SNHLY, CDR2 FYNNEI. V was clipped by 8 bases and J by 4 bases; unmatched bases: 2.

This clone was recorded once. The chain links TRBV30 to TRBJ1-5; 7 nucleotides agree with TRBD1. Germline V gene data show CDR1 as GTSNPN and CDR2 as SVGIG (reference sequence). This CDR3 comprises 14 residues. V lost 2 bases and J lost 0; bases outside the gene matches: 1. In nucleotides, the CDR3 is TGTGCCTGGAGTCGGACAGGTAGCAATCAGCCCCAGCATTTT. Its translation is CAWSRTGSNQPQHF.

The V call is TRBV14, the J call TRBJ2-5, with TRBD2 matching over 14 bases. The germline CDR1 and CDR2 sequences are SGHDN and FVKESK. There are 16 residues in the CDR3. J was trimmed by 2 bases and V by 4 bases; bases with no gene match: 3. CDR3 sequence: CASSRRTSGRQETQYF. The CDR3 bases are TGTGCCAGCAGCCGACGGACTAGCGGGAGGCAAGAGACCCAGTACTTC.

The J gene is TRBJ1-5, the V gene TRBV27, with a possible D match to TRBD1 (5 bases). The CDR3 spans 14 residues. Germline CDR1 and CDR2: MNHEY and SMNVEV (reference sequence). The V gene lost 5 bases and the J gene lost 6 bases, with 14 bases spanning the gap. The CDR3 here is CASSTEAGLQPQHF. The DNA of the CDR3 is TGTGCCAGCAGTACCGAGGCAGGGCTTCAGCCCCAGCATTTT.

Written as DNA, the CDR3 is TGTGCCAGCAGTAACCCGGGACAGGGAAACACCATATATTTT. Residues: CASSNPGQGNTIYF. V gene TRBV5-6 combines with J gene TRBJ1-3, with 7 bases aligning to TRBD1. The CDR3 has 14 residues. In germline, CDR1 is SGHDT, CDR2 YYEEEE. The J segment lost 4 bases and the V segment lost 5 bases, leaving 6 bases of the junction unmatched. The whole variable domain, filled in from reference TRBV5-6 and TRBJ1-3, reads DAGVTQSPTHLIKTRGQQVTLRCSPKSGHDTVSWYQQALGQGPQFIFQYYEEEERQRGNFPDRFSGHQFPNYSSELNVNALLLGDSALYLCASSNPGQGNTIYFGEGSWLTVV.

J is TRBJ2-7 and V is TRBV6-5; 10 bases align to TRBD1. This CDR3 is 15 amino acids long. From germline, CDR1 is MNHEY and CDR2 SVGAGI. V was pared by 6 bases and J by 2 bases, with 7 bases of the junction left unmatched. CDR3 in amino acids: CASSLGGTGAYEQYF. The CDR3 DNA reads as TGTGCCAGCAGCTTAGGTGGGACAGGGGCCTACGAGCAGTACTTC.

Only one count was recorded for this clone. For the CDR3, the DNA is TGTGCCATCAGTGAGGCGGGGAGTGGCTACACCTTC. Its translation: CAISEAGSGYTF. V gene TRBV10-3 combines with J gene TRBJ1-2; D remains unclear. Per germline, CDR1 ENHRY and CDR2 SYGVKD. Trimming pared 2 bases from V and 7 bases from J, leaving 8 bases between. This CDR3 has 12 amino acids.